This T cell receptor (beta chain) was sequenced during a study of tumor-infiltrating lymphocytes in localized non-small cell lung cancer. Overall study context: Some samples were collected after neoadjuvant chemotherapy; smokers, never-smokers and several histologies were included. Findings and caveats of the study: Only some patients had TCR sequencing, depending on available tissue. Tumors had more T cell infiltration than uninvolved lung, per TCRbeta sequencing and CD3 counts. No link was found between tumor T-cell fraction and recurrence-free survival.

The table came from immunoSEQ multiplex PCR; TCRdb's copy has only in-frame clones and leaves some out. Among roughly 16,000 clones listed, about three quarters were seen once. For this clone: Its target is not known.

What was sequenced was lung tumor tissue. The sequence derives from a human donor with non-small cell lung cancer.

The CDR3 DNA reads as TGTGCCAGCAGTTATAGGGGGGGTCAGCCCCAGCATTTT. Translated, it gives CASSYRGGQPQHF. The chain is built from TRBV6-5 and TRBJ1-5; possible D gene TRBD1, 6 bases. V shed 3 bases and J shed 6 bases, with 9 bases lying between them. Per germline, CDR1 MNHEY and CDR2 SVGAGI. This CDR3 contains 13 residues.